These 23 T cell receptor beta chains originate from one sample sequenced in a study of blood T cells in healthy people across ages. A J-beta primer mix and a sample-barcoded 5' primer were used in a second PCR of roughly 6 to 12 cycles. TCRdb redid the calling of the 5' RACE reads with MiXCR, one entry per CDR3 protein. This table has 800,000 or so distinct CDR3 sequences, just under 25% appearing once. These records were also assigned to another study, of T cells of mothers and their children.

Source material: blood. These TCRs come from a boy between 10 and 17 years old in good health.

This clonotype was detected a few times. The chain employs TRBV10-3 and TRBJ1-1, with D possibly TRBD1 on 5 matching bases. The germline V and J ends were trimmed by 6 bases and 1 base, with 15 bases remaining between them. The CDR3 contains 15 residues. Germline loops: CDR1 ENHRY, CDR2 SYGVKD. The CDR3 DNA sequence: TGTGCCATCAGAATGATAGGACAAGCGAACACTGAAGCTTTCTTT. As protein: CAIRMIGQANTEAFF.

There are a few counts of this clonotype. The V gene is TRBV7-9, the J gene TRBJ2-7; TRBD1 agrees at 7 bases. V gave up 5 bases and J gave up 1 base; unmatched junction bases: 8. The germline CDR1 and CDR2 sequences are SEHNR and FQNEAQ (reference sequence). The CDR3 covers 15 residues. The CDR3 nucleotides read TGTGCCAGCAGCCCGGGACAGTACTATTCCTACGAGCAGTACTTC. This translates into CASSPGQYYSYEQYF. Full variable domain (missing parts from reference TRBV7-9 and TRBJ2-7): DTGVSQNPRHKITKRGQNVTFRCDPISEHNRLYWYRQTLGQGPEFLTYFQNEAQLEKSRLLSDRFSAERPKGSFSTLEIQRTEQGDSAMYLCASSPGQYYSYEQYFGPGTRLTVT.

This clonotype was observed a few times. V is TRBV30 and J is TRBJ2-5, with TRBD1 as a possible D gene (5 bases). Germline V gene sequence: CDR1 GTSNPN, CDR2 SVGIG (reference sequence). CDR3 length: 15 amino acids. Trimming left V 0 bases short and J 2 bases short, with 13 bases between. The DNA for the CDR3 is TGTGCCTGGAGTGTCGGCGCAGGGCGGCAAGAGACCCAGTACTTC. It yields the protein CAWSVGAGRQETQYF.

This clonotype was seen a few times. V is TRBV27 and J is TRBJ2-7, with D hard to call. Per germline, CDR1 MNHEY and CDR2 SMNVEV (reference sequence). There are 14 residues in the CDR3. V lost 2 bases to trimming and J lost 5 bases, with 13 bases between them. CDR3 sequence: CASSLTSQNHEQYF. CDR3 sequence (DNA): TGTGCCAGCAGTTTAACTTCACAGAACCACGAGCAGTACTTC.

The V call is TRBV15, the J call TRBJ1-4; 9 bases align to TRBD1. V was clipped by 6 bases and J by 8 bases; unmatched bases: 7. The CDR3 is 14 residues long. CDR1 LNHNV and CDR2 YYDKDF come from the germline V gene (reference sequence). CDR3 protein: CATRGQGRREKLFF. For the CDR3, the DNA is TGTGCCACCAGGGGACAGGGACGAAGGGAAAAACTGTTTTTT.

The chain employs TRBV18 and TRBJ1-4, with D perhaps TRBD1 (6 bases). CDR3 length: 14 amino acids. V was cut by 3 bases and J by 8 bases, with 13 bases left in between. Germline CDR1 is KGHSH and CDR2 is LQKENI. CDR3 nucleotides: TGTGCCAGCTCACCTAGGGGGATCGAAGAAAAACTGTTTTTT. Its protein is CASSPRGIEEKLFF.

The chain joins TRBV12-3 or TRBV12-4 to TRBJ2-7, with D perhaps matching TRBD1 (6 bases). CDR3 length: 13 residues. The V end was cut by 6 bases, the J end by 8 bases, with 17 bases between. The CDR3 here is CASRGDKGPKQYF. The CDR3 bases are TGTGCCAGCAGGGGGGACAAGGGGCCGAAGCAGTACTTC.

This clonotype was seen more than once but under ten times. The chain uses TRBV12-3 or TRBV12-4 and TRBJ2-1, with 14 positions matching TRBD2. This CDR3 contains 20 residues. V was clipped by 8 bases and J by 7 bases; unmatched bases: 22. CDR3 protein: CASGGYSQETSGRAWNEQFF. The CDR3 DNA reads as TGTGCCAGCGGAGGTTACAGCCAAGAGACTAGCGGGAGGGCCTGGAATGAGCAGTTCTTC.

V and J are TRBV5-1 and TRBJ1-1; 8 bases are shared with TRBD1. The V and J ends lost 2 bases and 0 bases, in that order; junction bases with no gene match: 6. CDR1 is SGHRS and CDR2 is YFSETQ in the germline V gene. This CDR3 region has 16 residues. The CDR3 loop reads CASSLGRTGMNTEAFF. CDR3 nucleotide sequence: TGCGCCAGCAGCTTAGGTAGGACAGGGATGAACACTGAAGCTTTCTTT.

This chain links TRBV6-5 with TRBJ2-3, with D perhaps TRBD2 (6 bases). The CDR3 runs to 18 residues. With 0 bases removed from V and 2 bases from J, the gap between germline ends came to 18 bases. Germline lookup yields CDR1 MNHEY and CDR2 SVGAGI. DNA for the CDR3: TGTGCCAGCAGTTACTCCCGACCTTTCGGGACTTCCACAGATACGCAGTATTTT. Its protein product is CASSYSRPFGTSTDTQYF.

This clonotype was seen more than once but under ten times. The rearrangement links TRBV12-3 or TRBV12-4 to TRBJ1-5; weak D call: TRBD1 (5 bases). V lost 1 base and J lost 1, with 11 bases in between. The CDR3 length is 16 residues. The CDR3 DNA reads as TGTGCCAGCAGTTTAGATGGGGGATACAGCAATCAGCCCCAGCATTTT. It specifies CASSLDGGYSNQPQHF.

The chain combines TRBV4-1 with TRBJ2-5; D is perhaps TRBD2 (5 bases). Germline-derived CDR1 and CDR2 are MGHRA and YSYEKL. This CDR3 contains 14 residues. With 2 bases removed from V and 5 bases from J, the gap between germline ends came to 12 bases. CDR3 sequence: CASSQSLAGETQYF. The CDR3, as DNA: TGCGCCAGCAGCCAAAGTCTAGCTGGGGAGACCCAGTACTTC.

The chain combines TRBV6-1 with TRBJ2-3; D possibly matches TRBD1 or TRBD2 (5 bases each). Between the trimmed V and J ends, which lost 4 bases and 5 bases, there was a span of 16 bases. Per the germline V gene, CDR1 is MNHNS and CDR2 is SASEGT. CDR3 length: 15 amino acids. Here the CDR3 DNA reads TGTGCCAGCAGTGCCCTGGGGGTTGTGCAAGATACGCAGTATTTT. Residues: CASSALGVVQDTQYF.

There are a few counts of this clonotype. The CDR3: CAISDSSAAGFNQPQHF. CDR3 DNA: TGTGCCATCAGTGATTCCTCTGCGGCGGGGTTCAATCAGCCCCAGCATTTT. V gene TRBV10-3 combines with J gene TRBJ1-5; D gene unclear. The CDR3 has 17 amino acids. Germline V CDR1 and CDR2: ENHRY, SYGVKD. The V gene lost 3 bases and the J gene lost 3 bases, with 18 bases spanning the gap.

This clonotype was detected a few times. V gene TRBV7-9 combines with J gene TRBJ2-5; D is undetermined. The V end lost 5 bases, the J end lost 5 bases, and 12 bases lay between the germline ends. This CDR3 comprises 13 residues. Germline V gene lookup returns CDR1 SEHNR and CDR2 FQNEAQ (reference sequence). The CDR3 region has the DNA TGTGCCAGCAGCCCCTGGTCTGGGGAGACCCAGTACTTC. Protein product: CASSPWSGETQYF. The full variable domain, in which reference TRBV7-9 and TRBJ2-5 provide the parts outside the CDR3, is DTGVSQNPRHKITKRGQNVTFRCDPISEHNRLYWYRQTLGQGPEFLTYFQNEAQLEKSRLLSDRFSAERPKGSFSTLEIQRTEQGDSAMYLCASSPWSGETQYFGPGTRLLVL.

The chain links TRBV7-2 to TRBJ2-3; possibly TRBD2 for D (7 bases). Trimming left V 4 bases short and J 10 bases short, with 18 bases between. From germline, CDR1 is SGHTA and CDR2 FQGNSA. The length of the CDR3 is 14 residues. For the CDR3, the DNA is TGTGCCAGCAGCTACCAAGGGGGGGGGAGTTCGCAGTATTTT. Translation gives CASSYQGGGSSQYF.

This clonotype was detected only a few times. This chain connects TRBV20-1 to TRBJ2-7, with 7 bases matching TRBD2. Germline CDR1 DFQATT, CDR2 SNEGSKA (reference sequence). The CDR3 contains 15 residues. V shed 0 bases and J 4 bases; nucleotides not matched to a gene: 9. The CDR3 loop reads CSARDHAGDGYEQYF. The CDR3 nucleotides are TGCAGTGCTAGAGATCATGCGGGAGATGGATACGAGCAGTACTTC.

The chain is built from TRBV29-1 and TRBJ2-7; D not certain. Per germline, CDR1 SQVTM and CDR2 ANQGSEA. Trimming removed 3 bases at V and 4 bases at J, with 10 bases between. The CDR3 has 12 amino acids. The CDR3, as DNA: TGCAGCGTTGAGAACTTTTTATACGAGCAGTACTTC. This encodes CSVENFLYEQYF.

V usage is TRBV15 and J usage is TRBJ2-3; perhaps TRBD1 as D (5 bases). This CDR3 has 15 amino acids. Germline V lookup: CDR1 LNHNV, CDR2 YYDKDF (reference sequence). Trimming removed 3 bases from V and 6 bases from J, with 16 bases in between. In nucleotides, the CDR3 is TGTGCCACCAGCAGGGGATCTACAGGTGTCGATACGCAGTATTTT. Residues: CATSRGSTGVDTQYF.

The rearrangement uses TRBV4-3 and TRBJ1-4, with D hard to call. The CDR3 is made up of 16 amino acids. Trimming shortened V by 0 bases and J by 8 bases, and 16 bases separated the two germline ends. Germline V gives CDR1 LGHNA, CDR2 YSLEER. The CDR3 here is CASSQDWGGREEKLFF. CDR3 in DNA: TGCGCCAGCAGCCAAGATTGGGGAGGACGTGAGGAAAAACTGTTTTTT.

This rearrangement joins TRBV6-6 to TRBJ2-4; D unclear. Per germline, CDR1 MNHNY and CDR2 SVGAGI (reference sequence). The CDR3 contains 13 residues. V lost 6 bases to trimming and J lost 6 bases, with 12 bases between them. The DNA of the CDR3 is TGTGCCAGCAGAGACAAATTCGGAAACATTCAGTACTTC. Translating gives CASRDKFGNIQYF.

This sequence joins TRBV7-2 and TRBJ2-7, with TRBD1 identical over 7 bases. CDR1 is SGHTA, CDR2 FQGNSA, per germline. J gave up 5 bases and V 1 base, and 11 bases lay outside the gene matches. There are 16 residues in the CDR3. The CDR3 loop reads CASSLGVRDRSHEQYF. The CDR3 coding sequence is TGTGCCAGCAGCTTAGGGGTCCGGGACAGATCCCACGAGCAGTACTTC. The full variable domain, rest sourced from reference TRBV7-2 and TRBJ2-7, is GAGVSQSPSNKVTEKGKDVELRCDPISGHTALYWYRQSLGQGLEFLIYFQGNSAPDKSGLPSDRFSAERTGGSVSTLTIQRTQQEDSAVYLCASSLGVRDRSHEQYFGPGTRLTVT.

For this clonotype: An end of the junction does not agree with germline; a read error may underlie this. The chain has TRBV5-1 and TRBJ2-7; the D is unclear. CDR1 is SGHRS and CDR2 is YFSETQ in the germline V gene. The CDR3 covers 14 residues. Here the CDR3 reads CASSLEGNPYEQNF. CDR3 DNA: TGCGCCAGCAGCTTGGAGGGAAACCCCTACGAGCAGAACTTC.